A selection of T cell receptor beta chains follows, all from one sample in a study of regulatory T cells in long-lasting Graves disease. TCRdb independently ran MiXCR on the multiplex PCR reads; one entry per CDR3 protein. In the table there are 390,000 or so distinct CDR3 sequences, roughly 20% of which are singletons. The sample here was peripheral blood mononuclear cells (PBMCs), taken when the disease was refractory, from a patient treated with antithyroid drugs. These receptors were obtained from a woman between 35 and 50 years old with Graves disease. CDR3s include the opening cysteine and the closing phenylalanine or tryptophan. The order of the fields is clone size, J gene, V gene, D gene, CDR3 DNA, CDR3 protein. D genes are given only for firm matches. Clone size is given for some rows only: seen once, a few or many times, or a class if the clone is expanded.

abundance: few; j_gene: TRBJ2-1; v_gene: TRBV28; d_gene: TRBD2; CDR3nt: TGTGCCAGCAGTCCCTACGGACTAGCGGCCTACAATGAGCAGTTCTTC; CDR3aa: CASSPYGLAAYNEQFF
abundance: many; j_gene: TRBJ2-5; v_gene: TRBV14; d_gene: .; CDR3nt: TGTGCCAGCAGCTTTGCCCTGCGGGGACCTGGTAGGAGAGAGACCCAGTACTTC; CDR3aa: CASSFALRGPGRRETQYF
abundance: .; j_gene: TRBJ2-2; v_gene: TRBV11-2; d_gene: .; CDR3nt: TGTGCCAGCGGCTTAGAGGGATTAATCGGGGAGCTGTTTTTT; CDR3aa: CASGLEGLIGELFF
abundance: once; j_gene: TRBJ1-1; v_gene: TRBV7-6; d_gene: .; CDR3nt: TGTGCCAGCAGCTTAGCGCTCTCCTCGAACACTGAAGCTTTCTTT; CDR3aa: CASSLALSSNTEAFF
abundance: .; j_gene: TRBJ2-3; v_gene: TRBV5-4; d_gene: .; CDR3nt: TGTGCCAGCAGCGGGACTGTCGCTGATACGCAGTATTTT; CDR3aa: CASSGTVADTQYF
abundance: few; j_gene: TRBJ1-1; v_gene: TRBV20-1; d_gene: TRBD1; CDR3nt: TGCAGTGCTAGAGCCCGACAGGGGAGTCGAACTGAAGCTTTCTTT; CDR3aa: CSARARQGSRTEAFF
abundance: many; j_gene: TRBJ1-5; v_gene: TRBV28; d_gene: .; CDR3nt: TGTGCCAGCACCCCTGGAACAGGGTGGGGCAATCAGCCCCAGCATTTT; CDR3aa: CASTPGTGWGNQPQHF
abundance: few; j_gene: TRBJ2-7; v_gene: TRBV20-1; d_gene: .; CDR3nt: TGCAGTGCTAGTAGGTTGGGCTCCTACGAGCAGTACTTC; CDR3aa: CSASRLGSYEQYF
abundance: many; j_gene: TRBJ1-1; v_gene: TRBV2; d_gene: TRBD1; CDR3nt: TGTGCCAGCAAGCTAAGGGGGCCTAACACTGAAGCTTTCTTT; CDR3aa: CASKLRGPNTEAFF
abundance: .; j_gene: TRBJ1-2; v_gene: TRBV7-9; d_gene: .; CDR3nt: TGTGCCAGCAGCTTAGACGGCACTAACTATGGCCACACCTTC; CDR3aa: CASSLDGTNYGHTF
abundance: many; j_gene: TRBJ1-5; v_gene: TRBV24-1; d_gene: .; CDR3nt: TGTGCCACCAGTGATAGCCGCTGGGGGGGCAATCAGCCCCAGCATTTT; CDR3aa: CATSDSRWGGNQPQHF
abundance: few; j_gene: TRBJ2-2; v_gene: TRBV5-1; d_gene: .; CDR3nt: TGCGCCAGCAGCTTGACAACGGCGAACACCGGGGAGCTGTTTTTT; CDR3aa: CASSLTTANTGELFF
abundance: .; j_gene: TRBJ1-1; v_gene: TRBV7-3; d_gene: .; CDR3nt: TGTACCAGCAGCTTAGGGCGGAACACTGAAGCTTTCTTT; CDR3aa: CTSSLGRNTEAFF
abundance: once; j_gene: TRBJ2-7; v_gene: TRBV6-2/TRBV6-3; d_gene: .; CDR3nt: TGTGCCGGGGGGCCTGACCTTTACGAGCAGTACTTC; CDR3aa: CAGGPDLYEQYF
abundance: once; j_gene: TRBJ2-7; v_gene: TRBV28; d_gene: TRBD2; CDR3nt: TGTGCCAGCAGTCCCCCTCTAGCGGGGAGCTCCTACGAGCAGTACTTC; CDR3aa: CASSPPLAGSSYEQYF
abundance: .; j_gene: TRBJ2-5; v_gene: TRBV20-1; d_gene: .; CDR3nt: TGCAGTGCTAGATCCCACGCGGGACCCCAAGTAGAGACCCAGTACTTC; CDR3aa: CSARSHAGPQVETQYF
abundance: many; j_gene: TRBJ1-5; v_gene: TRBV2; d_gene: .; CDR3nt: TGTGCCAGCAGTGAAAGGGGGGGTGAGTGGAATCAGCCCCAGCATTTT; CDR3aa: CASSERGGEWNQPQHF
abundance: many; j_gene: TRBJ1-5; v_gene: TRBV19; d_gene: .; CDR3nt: TGTGCCAGTAGTATGGGCGGTAGCAATCAGCCCCAGCATTTT; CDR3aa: CASSMGGSNQPQHF
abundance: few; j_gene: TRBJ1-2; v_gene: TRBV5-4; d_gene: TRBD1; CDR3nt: TGTGCCAGCAGCTTTACTAGGGACAGGGCCTATGGCTACACCTTC; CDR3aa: CASSFTRDRAYGYTF
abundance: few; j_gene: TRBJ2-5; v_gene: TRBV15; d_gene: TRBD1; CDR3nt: TGTGCCACCCTAAGGACAGGGGAAGCGGAGACCCAGTACTTC; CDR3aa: CATLRTGEAETQYF
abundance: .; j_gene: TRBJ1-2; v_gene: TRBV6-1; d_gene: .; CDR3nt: TGTGCCAGCAGGACACAGGAAAACTATGGCTACACCTTC; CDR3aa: CASRTQENYGYTF
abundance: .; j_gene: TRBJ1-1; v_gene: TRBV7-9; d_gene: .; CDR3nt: TGTGCCAGCAGCTTACATCTAGGGGCAACGAACACTGAAGCTTTCTTT; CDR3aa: CASSLHLGATNTEAFF
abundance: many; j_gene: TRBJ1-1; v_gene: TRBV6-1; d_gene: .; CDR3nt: TGTGCCAGCAGTGTGAGGTGGGATACTGAAGCTTTCTTT; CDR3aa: CASSVRWDTEAFF
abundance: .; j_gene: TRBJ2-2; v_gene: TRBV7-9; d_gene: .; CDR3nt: TGTGCCAGCAGCTTAGGTCCCACTCCGCTGTTTTTT; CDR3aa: CASSLGPTPLFF
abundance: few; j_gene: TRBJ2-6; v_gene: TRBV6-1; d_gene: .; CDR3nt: TGTGCCAGCAGTGAAAATACCTCTGGGGCCAACGTCCTGACTTTC; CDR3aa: CASSENTSGANVLTF
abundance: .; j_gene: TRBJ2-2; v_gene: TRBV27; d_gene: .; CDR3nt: TGTGCCAGCAGTCCCTTGGACAGCACCGGGGAGCTGTTTTTT; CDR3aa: CASSPLDSTGELFF
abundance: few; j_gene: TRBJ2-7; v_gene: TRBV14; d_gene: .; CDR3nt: TGTGCCAGCAGCCAAGATACCCCGGGAGCCCTTTACGAGCAGTACTTC; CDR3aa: CASSQDTPGALYEQYF
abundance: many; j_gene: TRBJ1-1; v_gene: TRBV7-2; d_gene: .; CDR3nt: TGTGCCAGCAGCTTAGCTGAGGGGCCCGTATGGAACACTGAAGCTTTCTTT; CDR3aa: CASSLAEGPVWNTEAFF
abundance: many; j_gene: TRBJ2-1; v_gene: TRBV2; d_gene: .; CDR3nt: TGTGCCAGCAGGGGGAATAATGAGCAGTTCTTC; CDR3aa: CASRGNNEQFF
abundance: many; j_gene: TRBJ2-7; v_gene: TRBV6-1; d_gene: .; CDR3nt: TGTGCCAGCAGTCCGCCTGGGTTTCACGAGCAGTACTTC; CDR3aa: CASSPPGFHEQYF
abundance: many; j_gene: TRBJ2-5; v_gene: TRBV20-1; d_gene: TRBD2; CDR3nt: TGCAGTGCTCGGAGACTAGCGGGATCTCGAGAGACCCAGTACTTC; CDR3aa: CSARRLAGSRETQYF
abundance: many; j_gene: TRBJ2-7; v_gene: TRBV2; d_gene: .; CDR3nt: TGTGCCAGCAGCTTTTCAGGATATGATACTTACGAGCAGTACTTC; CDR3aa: CASSFSGYDTYEQYF
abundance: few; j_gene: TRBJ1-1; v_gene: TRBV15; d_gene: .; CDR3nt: TGTGCCACCAGCCAGGGACTCTCAACAAACACTGAAGCTTTCTTT; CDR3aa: CATSQGLSTNTEAFF
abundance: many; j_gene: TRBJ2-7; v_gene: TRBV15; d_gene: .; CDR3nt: TGTGCCACCAGCAGAGGATACGGGGACTACGAGCAGTACTTC; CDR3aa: CATSRGYGDYEQYF
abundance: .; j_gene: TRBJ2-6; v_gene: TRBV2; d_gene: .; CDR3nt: TGTGCCAGCAGGGTAGGGGGAATGGGGACCAACGTCCTGACTTTC; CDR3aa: CASRVGGMGTNVLTF
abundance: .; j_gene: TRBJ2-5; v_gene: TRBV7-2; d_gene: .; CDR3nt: TGTGCCAGCAGCTTACGGGTTCGGGCTAGCGACTCGGGAGAGACCCAGTACTTC; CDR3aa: CASSLRVRASDSGETQYF
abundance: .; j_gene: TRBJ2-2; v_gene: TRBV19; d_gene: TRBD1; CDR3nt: TGTGCCAGTAGATGGACAGGGGTCACCGGGGAGCTGTTTTTT; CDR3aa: CASRWTGVTGELFF
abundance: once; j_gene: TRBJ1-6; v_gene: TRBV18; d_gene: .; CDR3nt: TGTGCCAGCTCACGACAGGAAAATTCACCCCTCCACTTT; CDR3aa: CASSRQENSPLHF
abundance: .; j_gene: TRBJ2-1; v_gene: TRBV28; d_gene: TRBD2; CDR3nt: TGTGCCAGCAGTTTATCGCCTAGCGGAAGCTACAATGAGCAGTTCTTC; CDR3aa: CASSLSPSGSYNEQFF
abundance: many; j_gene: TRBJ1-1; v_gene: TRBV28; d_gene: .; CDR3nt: TGTGCCAGCAGTTTATGGGAAAGGGGCACTGAAGCTTTCTTT; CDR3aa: CASSLWERGTEAFF